The T cell receptor beta chain under discussion was sequenced for a study of T-cell reconstitution after alpha-beta-depleted transplantation in children. The study, taken as a whole, reports: One year after transplant, T-cell counts and diversity came mostly from newly produced T cells.

As to this clonotype: Its target is unknown.

Germline CDR1 and CDR2: SGDLS and YYNGEE. The CDR3 spans 14 residues. V lost 0 bases and J 6 bases, leaving 10 bases between the germline ends. Using unique molecular identifiers, the investigators prepared the TCRbeta library. MiXCR, applied by TCRdb to the PCR reads, yields one record per CDR3 protein. The profile shows around 800,000 distinct CDR3 sequences, approximately 15% of them singletons. The V gene is TRBV9, the J gene TRBJ2-1; D not certain. This material consisted of PBMCs, mostly from graft donor cells, taken 360 days after TCRalphabeta/CD19-depleted stem cell transplant. The clonotype comes from a male patient under 18 who had a stem cell transplant for acute lymphoblastic leukemia, so the T cells may come from the graft donor. This chain's CDR3 is CASSVARNPNEQFF. Written as DNA, the CDR3 is TGTGCCAGCAGCGTAGCTCGGAACCCCAATGAGCAGTTCTTC.